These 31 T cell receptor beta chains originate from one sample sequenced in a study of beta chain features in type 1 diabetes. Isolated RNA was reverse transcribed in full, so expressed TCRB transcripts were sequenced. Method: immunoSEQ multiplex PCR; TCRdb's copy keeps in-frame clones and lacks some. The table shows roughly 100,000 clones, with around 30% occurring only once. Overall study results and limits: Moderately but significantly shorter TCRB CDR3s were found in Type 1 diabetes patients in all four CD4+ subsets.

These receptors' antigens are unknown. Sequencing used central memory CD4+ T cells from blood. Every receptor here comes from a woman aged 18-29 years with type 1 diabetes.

CDR3 loop: CASSPKGLQVDTQYF. CDR3 DNA: TGTGCCAGCAGCCCGAAGGGACTCCAGGTGGATACGCAGTATTTT. This rearrangement joins TRBV9 to TRBJ2-3, with a tentative D call TRBD2 (6 bases). This CDR3 is built from 15 residues. Trimming took off 4 bases at V and 6 bases at J, with 18 bases between the two ends. Germline CDR1 is SGDLS and CDR2 is YYNGEE. The full variable domain, with the rest looked up from reference TRBV9 and TRBJ2-3, is DSGVTQTPKHLITATGQRVTLRCSPRSGDLSVYWYQQSLDQGLQFLIQYYNGEERAKGNILERFSAQQFPDLHSELNLSSLELGDSALYFCASSPKGLQVDTQYFGPGTRLTVL.

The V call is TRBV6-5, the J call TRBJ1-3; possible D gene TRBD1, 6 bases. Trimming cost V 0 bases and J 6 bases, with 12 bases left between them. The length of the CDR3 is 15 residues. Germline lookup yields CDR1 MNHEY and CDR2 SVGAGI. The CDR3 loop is CASSYSRGRENTIYF. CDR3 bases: TGTGCCAGCAGTTACTCAAGGGGGAGGGAAAACACCATATATTTT.

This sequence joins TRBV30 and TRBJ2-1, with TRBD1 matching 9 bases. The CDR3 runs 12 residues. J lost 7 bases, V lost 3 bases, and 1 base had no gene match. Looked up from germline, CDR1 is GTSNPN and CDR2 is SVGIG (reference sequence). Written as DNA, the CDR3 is TGTGCCTGGAGACAGGGGGCAAATGAGCAGTTCTTC. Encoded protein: CAWRQGANEQFF.

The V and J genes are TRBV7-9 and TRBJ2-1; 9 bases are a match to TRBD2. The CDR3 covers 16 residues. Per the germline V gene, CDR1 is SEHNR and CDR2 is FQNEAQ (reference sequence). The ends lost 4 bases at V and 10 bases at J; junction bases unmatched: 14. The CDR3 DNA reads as TGTGCCAGCAGCTCCGGACGGGCTAGCGGGACGGAAGAGCAGTTCTTC. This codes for CASSSGRASGTEEQFF. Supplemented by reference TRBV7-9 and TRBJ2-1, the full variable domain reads DTGVSQNPRHKITKRGQNVTFRCDPISEHNRLYWYRQTLGQGPEFLTYFQNEAQLEKSRLLSDRFSAERPKGSFSTLEIQRTEQGDSAMYLCASSSGRASGTEEQFFGPGTRLTVL.

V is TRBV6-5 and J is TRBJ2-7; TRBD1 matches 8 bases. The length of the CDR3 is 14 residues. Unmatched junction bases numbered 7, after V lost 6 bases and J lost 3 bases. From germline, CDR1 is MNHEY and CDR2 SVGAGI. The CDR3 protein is CASSKDRGGYEQYF. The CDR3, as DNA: TGTGCCAGCAGCAAAGACAGGGGCGGCTACGAGCAGTACTTC.

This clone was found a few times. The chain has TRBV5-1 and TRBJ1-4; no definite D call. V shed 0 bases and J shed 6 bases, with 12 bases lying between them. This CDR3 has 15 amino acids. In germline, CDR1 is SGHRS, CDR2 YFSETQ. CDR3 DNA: TGCGCCAGCAGCTTGGGAGACGGAGGGTATGAAAAACTGTTTTTT. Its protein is CASSLGDGGYEKLFF.

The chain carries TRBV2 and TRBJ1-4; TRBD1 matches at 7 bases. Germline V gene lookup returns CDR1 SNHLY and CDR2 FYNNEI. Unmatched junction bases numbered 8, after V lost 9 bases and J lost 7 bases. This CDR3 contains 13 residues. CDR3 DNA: TGTGCCAGTTCAGGGGGTGCGAGTGAAAAACTGTTTTTT. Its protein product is CASSGGASEKLFF.

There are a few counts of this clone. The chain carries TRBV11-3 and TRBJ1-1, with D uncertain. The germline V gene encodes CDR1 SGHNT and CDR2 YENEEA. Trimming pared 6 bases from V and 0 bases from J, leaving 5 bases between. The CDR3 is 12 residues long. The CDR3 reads CASSPVNTEAFF. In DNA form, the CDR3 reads TGTGCCAGCAGTCCCGTGAACACTGAAGCTTTCTTT. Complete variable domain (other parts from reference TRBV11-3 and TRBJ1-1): EAGVVQSPRYKIIEKKQPVAFWCNPISGHNTLYWYLQNLGQGPELLIRYENEEAVDDSQLPKDRFSAERLKGVDSTLKIQPAELGDSAVYLCASSPVNTEAFFGQGTRLTVV.

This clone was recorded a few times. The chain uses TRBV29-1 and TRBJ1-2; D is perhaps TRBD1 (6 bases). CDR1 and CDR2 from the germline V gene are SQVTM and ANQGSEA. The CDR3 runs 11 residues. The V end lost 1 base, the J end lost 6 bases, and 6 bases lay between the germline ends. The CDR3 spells CSVEGGHGYTF. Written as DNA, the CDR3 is TGCAGCGTTGAAGGGGGGCATGGCTACACCTTC.

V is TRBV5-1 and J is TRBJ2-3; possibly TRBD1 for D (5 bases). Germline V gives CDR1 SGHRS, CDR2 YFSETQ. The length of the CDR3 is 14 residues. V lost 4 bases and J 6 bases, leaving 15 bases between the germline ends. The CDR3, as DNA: TGCGCCAGCAGCCGAGATGGGGCAACGGATACGCAGTATTTT. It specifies CASSRDGATDTQYF.

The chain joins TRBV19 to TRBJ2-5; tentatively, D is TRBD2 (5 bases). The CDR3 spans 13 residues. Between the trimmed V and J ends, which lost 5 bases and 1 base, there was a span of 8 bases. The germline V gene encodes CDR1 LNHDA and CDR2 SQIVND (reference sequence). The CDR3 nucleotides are TGTGCCAGTAGTCCCCGGGGCCAAGAGACCCAGTACTTC. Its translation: CASSPRGQETQYF.

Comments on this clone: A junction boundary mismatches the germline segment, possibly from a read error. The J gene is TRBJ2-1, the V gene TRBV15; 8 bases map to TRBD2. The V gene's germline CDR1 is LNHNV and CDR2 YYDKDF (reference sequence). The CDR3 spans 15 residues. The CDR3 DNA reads TGTGCCACCACCAGAGCGGGAGTTCTCTTCAATGAGCAGTTCTTC. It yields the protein CATTRAGVLFNEQFF.

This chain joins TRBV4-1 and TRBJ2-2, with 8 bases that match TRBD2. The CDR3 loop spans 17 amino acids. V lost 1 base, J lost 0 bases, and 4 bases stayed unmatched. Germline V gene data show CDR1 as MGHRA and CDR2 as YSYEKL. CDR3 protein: CASSQGGGRTNTGELFF. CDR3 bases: TGCGCCAGCAGCCAAGGCGGGGGGCGAACGAACACCGGGGAGCTGTTTTTT.

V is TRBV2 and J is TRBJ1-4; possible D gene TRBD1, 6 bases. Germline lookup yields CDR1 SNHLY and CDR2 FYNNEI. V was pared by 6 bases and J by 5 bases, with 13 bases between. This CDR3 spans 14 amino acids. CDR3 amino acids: CASRKQGGNEKLFF. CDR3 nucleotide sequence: TGTGCCAGCAGGAAACAGGGTGGGAATGAAAAACTGTTTTTT.

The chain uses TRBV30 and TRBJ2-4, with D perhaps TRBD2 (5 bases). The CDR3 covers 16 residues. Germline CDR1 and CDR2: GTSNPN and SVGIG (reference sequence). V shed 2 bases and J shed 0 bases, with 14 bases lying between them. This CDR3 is CAWSHKTTVAKNIQYF. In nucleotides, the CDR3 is TGTGCCTGGAGTCATAAGACTACCGTAGCCAAAAACATTCAGTACTTC.

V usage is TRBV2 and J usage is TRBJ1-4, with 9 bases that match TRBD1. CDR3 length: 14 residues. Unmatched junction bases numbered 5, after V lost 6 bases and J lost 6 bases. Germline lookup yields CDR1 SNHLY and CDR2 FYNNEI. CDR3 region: CASRGTGLYEKLFF. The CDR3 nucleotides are TGTGCCAGCAGAGGGACAGGGTTGTATGAAAAACTGTTTTTT.

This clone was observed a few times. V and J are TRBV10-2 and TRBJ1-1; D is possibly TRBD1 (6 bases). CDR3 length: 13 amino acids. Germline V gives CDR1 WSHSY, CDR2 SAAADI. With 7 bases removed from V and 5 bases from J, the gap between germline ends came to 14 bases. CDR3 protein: CASTRGGRTEAFF. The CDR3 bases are TGCGCCAGCACCCGGGGGGGGCGAACTGAAGCTTTCTTT.

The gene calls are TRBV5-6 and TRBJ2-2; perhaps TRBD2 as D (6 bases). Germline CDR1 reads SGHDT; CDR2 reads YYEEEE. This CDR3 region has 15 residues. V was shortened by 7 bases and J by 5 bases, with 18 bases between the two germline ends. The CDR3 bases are TGTGCCAGCTCGAGAAGTCTAGCGAGGACCGGGGAGCTGTTTTTT. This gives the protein CASSRSLARTGELFF.

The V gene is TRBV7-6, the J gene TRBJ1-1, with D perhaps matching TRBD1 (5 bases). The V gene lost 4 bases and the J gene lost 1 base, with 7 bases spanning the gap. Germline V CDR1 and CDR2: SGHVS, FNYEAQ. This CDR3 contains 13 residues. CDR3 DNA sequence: TGTGCCAGCAGCTCACAGGAGAACACTGAAGCTTTCTTT. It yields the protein CASSSQENTEAFF.

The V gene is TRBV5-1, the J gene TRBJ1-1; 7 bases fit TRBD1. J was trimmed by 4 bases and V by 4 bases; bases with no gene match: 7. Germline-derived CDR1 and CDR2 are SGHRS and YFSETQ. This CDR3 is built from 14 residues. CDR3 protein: CASSDRDEGTEAFF. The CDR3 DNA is TGCGCCAGCAGCGACAGGGACGAGGGCACTGAAGCTTTCTTT.

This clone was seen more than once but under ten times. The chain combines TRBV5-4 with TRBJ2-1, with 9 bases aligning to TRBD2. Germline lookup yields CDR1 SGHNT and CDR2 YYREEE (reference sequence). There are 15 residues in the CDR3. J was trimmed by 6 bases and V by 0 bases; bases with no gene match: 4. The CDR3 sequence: CASSLGREGFNEQFF. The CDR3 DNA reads TGTGCCAGCAGCTTGGGGCGGGAGGGGTTCAATGAGCAGTTCTTC. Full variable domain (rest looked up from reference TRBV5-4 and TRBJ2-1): ETGVTQSPTHLIKTRGQQVTLRCSSQSGHNTVSWYQQALGQGPQFIFQYYREEENGRGNFPPRFSGLQFPNYSSELNVNALELDDSALYLCASSLGREGFNEQFFGPGTRLTVL.

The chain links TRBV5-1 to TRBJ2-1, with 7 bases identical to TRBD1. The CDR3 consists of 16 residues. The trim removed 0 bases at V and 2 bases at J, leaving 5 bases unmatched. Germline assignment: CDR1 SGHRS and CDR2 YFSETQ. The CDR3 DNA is TGCGCCAGCAGCTTGGACGGACAGGCCACCTACAATGAGCAGTTCTTC. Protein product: CASSLDGQATYNEQFF.

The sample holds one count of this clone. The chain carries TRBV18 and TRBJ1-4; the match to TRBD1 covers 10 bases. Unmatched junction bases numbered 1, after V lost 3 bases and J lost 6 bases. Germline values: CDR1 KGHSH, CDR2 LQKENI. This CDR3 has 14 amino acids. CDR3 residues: CASSPGTGDEKLFF. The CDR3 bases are TGTGCCAGCTCACCGGGGACAGGGGATGAAAAACTGTTTTTT. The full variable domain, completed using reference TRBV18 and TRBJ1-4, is NAGVMQNPRHLVRRRGQEARLRCSPMKGHSHVYWYRQLPEEGLKFMVYLQKENIIDESGMPKERFSAEFPKEGPSILRIQQVVRGDSAAYFCASSPGTGDEKLFFGSGTQLSVL.

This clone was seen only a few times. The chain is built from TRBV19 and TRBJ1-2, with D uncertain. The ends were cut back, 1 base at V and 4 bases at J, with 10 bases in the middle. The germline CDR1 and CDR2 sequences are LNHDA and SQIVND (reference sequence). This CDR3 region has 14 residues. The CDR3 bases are TGTGCCAGTAGTATAGCGGGGATGGGCTATGGCTACACCTTC. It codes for CASSIAGMGYGYTF. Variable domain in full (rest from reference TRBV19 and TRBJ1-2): DGGITQSPKYLFRKEGQNVTLSCEQNLNHDAMYWYRQDPGQGLRLIYYSQIVNDFQKGDIAEGYSVSREKKESFPLTVTSAQKNPTAFYLCASSIAGMGYGYTFGSGTRLTVV.

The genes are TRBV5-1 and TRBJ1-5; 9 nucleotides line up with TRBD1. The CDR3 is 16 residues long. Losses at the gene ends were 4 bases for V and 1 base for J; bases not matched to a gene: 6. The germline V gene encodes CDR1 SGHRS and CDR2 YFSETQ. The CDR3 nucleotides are TGCGCCAGCAGCACCGGGGACAGGGCAAGCAATCAGCCCCAGCATTTT. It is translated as CASSTGDRASNQPQHF.

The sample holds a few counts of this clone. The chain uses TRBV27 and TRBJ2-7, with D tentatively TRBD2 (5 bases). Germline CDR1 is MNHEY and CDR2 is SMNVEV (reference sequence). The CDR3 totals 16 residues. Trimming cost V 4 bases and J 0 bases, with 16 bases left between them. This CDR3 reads CASSSSPGRSSYEQYF. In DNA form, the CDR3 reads TGTGCCAGCAGTTCTAGCCCCGGGCGCAGCTCCTACGAGCAGTACTTC.

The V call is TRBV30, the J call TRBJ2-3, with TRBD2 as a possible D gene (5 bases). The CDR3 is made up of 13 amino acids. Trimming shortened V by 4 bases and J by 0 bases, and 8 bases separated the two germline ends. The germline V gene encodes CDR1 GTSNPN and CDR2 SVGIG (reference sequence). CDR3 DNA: TGTGCCTGGACGGGCGGGAGCACAGATACGCAGTATTTT. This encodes CAWTGGSTDTQYF.

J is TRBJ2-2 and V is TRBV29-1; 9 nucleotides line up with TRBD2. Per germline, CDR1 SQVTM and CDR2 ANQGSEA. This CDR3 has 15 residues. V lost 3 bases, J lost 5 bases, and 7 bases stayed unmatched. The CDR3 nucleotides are TGCAGCGTTGACCCAGCGGGAGGCGAAACCGGGGAGCTGTTTTTT. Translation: CSVDPAGGETGELFF.

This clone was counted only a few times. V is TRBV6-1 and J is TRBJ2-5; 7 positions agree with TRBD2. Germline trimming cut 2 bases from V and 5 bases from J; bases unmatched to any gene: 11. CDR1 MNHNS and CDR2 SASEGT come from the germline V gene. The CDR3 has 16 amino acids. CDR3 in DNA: TGTGCCAGCAGTGAACCTCTCGGGGGGAGGCTGGAGACCCAGTACTTC. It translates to CASSEPLGGRLETQYF.

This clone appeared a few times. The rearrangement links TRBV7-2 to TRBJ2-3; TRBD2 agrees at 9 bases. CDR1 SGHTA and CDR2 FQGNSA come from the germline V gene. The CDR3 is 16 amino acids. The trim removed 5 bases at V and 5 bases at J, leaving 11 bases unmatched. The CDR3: CASSQGASGKGDTQYF. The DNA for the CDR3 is TGTGCCAGCAGCCAAGGGGCTAGCGGGAAAGGAGATACGCAGTATTTT.

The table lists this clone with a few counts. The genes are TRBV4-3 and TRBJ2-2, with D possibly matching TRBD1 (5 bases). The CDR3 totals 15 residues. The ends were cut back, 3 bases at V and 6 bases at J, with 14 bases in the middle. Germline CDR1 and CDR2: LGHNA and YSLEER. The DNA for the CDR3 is TGCGCCAGCAGCCAGGACAACACGTGGCCCGGGGAGCTGTTTTTT. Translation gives CASSQDNTWPGELFF.